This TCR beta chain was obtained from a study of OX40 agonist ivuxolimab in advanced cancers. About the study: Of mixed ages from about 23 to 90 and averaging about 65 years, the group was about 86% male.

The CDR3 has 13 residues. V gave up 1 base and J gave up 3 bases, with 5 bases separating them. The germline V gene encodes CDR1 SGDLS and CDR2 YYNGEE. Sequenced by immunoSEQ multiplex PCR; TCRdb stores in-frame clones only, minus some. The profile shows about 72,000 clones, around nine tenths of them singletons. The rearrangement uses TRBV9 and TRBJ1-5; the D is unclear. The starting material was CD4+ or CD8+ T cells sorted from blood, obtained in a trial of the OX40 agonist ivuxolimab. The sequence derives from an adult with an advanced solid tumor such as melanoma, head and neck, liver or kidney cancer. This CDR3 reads CASSVRDNQPQHF. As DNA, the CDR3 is TGTGCCAGCAGCGTACGGGACAATCAGCCCCAGCATTTT.